These T cell receptor beta chains were read from a single sample in a study of blood T cell repertoires in COVID-19. Produced via immunoSEQ multiplex PCR; TCRdb's table is partial and in-frame only. The table includes a few hundred thousand clones, roughly nine tenths detected once. The sample taken for sequencing was peripheral blood. The source is a man in his 70s with acute or convalescent COVID-19. Each CDR3 is given with its conserved first and last residue. The order of the fields is V gene, D gene, clone size, J gene, CDR3 protein, CDR3 DNA. A D gene is named only where the DNA matches it firmly. Clone size is shown for a subset of rows, as once, few, many or a class of expanded clone.

TRBV5-1	TRBD2	.	TRBJ2-5	CASSHPPAGARETQYF	TGCGCCAGCAGCCACCCCCCGGCGGGAGCCCGGGAGACCCAGTACTTC
TRBV18	.	.	TRBJ2-1	CASSPGPAAYNEQFF	TGTGCCAGCTCACCAGGTCCAGCGGCCTACAATGAGCAGTTCTTC
TRBV2	TRBD2	.	TRBJ2-2	CASRLLAGVAGELFF	TGTGCCAGCAGGCTATTAGCGGGAGTCGCCGGGGAGCTGTTTTTT
TRBV28	TRBD2	.	TRBJ2-3	CASSSGRRTDTQYF	TGTGCCAGCAGTAGCGGGAGACGCACAGATACGCAGTATTTT
TRBV18	.	.	TRBJ1-5	CASSPPTGGGAGNQPQHF	TGTGCCAGCTCACCACCAACCGGGGGGGGCGCGGGCAATCAGCCCCAGCATTTT
TRBV13	.	.	TRBJ2-2	CASSSNRIGELFF	TGTGCCAGCAGTTCAAACAGGATCGGGGAGCTGTTTTTT
TRBV9	.	.	TRBJ2-2	CASSVEDTVNGGELFF	TGTGCCAGCAGCGTAGAGGACACAGTTAACGGCGGGGAGCTGTTTTTT
TRBV20-1	.	.	TRBJ1-5	CSARGQFSNQPQHF	TGCAGTGCTCGTGGACAGTTTAGCAATCAGCCCCAGCATTTT
TRBV7-9	TRBD2	.	TRBJ2-5	CASSFSGTSQETQYF	TGTGCCAGCAGCTTTTCCGGGACTAGTCAAGAGACCCAGTACTTC
TRBV6-5	.	.	TRBJ1-1	CASSYSNNNPFTEAFF	TGTGCCAGCAGTTACTCGAATAACAACCCATTCACTGAAGCTTTCTTT
TRBV18	TRBD1	.	TRBJ1-1	CATRRDRDTEAFF	TGTGCCACACGGCGGGACAGAGACACTGAAGCTTTCTTT
TRBV29-1	.	once	TRBJ1-5	CSVRENSNQPQHF	TGCAGCGTCAGGGAAAATAGCAATCAGCCCCAGCATTTT
TRBV30	TRBD1	.	TRBJ1-1	CAWSVRSTGAYTEAFF	TGTGCCTGGAGTGTACGATCGACAGGGGCCTACACTGAAGCTTTCTTT
TRBV4-2	TRBD1	.	TRBJ2-7	CASSRSPGQANEQYF	TGTGCCAGCAGCCGGTCACCGGGACAGGCCAACGAGCAGTACTTC
TRBV28	TRBD1	once	TRBJ1-1	CASSGPTGVGTEAFF	TGTGCCAGCAGTGGCCCCACAGGGGTTGGCACTGAAGCTTTCTTT
TRBV5-1	TRBD2	once	TRBJ2-7	CASSLAGSASGRREQYF	TGCGCCAGCAGCTTGGCCGGATCTGCTAGCGGGAGAAGGGAGCAGTACTTC
TRBV7-8	TRBD1	.	TRBJ1-1	CASSLALDREAFF	TGTGCCAGCAGCTTAGCGCTGGACAGGGAAGCTTTCTTT
TRBV19	.	once	TRBJ2-7	CASSIEGQSEQYF	TGTGCCAGTAGTATAGAAGGACAGTCCGAGCAGTACTTC
TRBV7-8	.	once	TRBJ2-7	CASSPRLEAYEQYF	TGTGCCAGCAGCCCTCGACTAGAGGCCTACGAGCAGTACTTC
TRBV19	TRBD1	.	TRBJ1-1	CASSIDLRGTEAFF	TGTGCCAGTAGTATAGATCTCAGGGGGACTGAAGCTTTCTTT
TRBV25-1	.	.	TRBJ1-4	CASSEFGGSNEKLFF	TGTGCCAGCAGTGAATTTGGGGGCTCTAATGAAAAACTGTTTTTT
TRBV10-3	TRBD2	.	TRBJ2-1	CAIRVGLAESHNEQFF	TGTGCCATCAGAGTTGGACTAGCGGAGTCTCACAATGAGCAGTTCTTC
TRBV19	.	.	TRBJ1-1	CASSRAGVNTEAFF	TGTGCCAGTAGCCGAGCGGGGGTGAACACTGAAGCTTTCTTT
TRBV3-1/TRBV3-2	.	.	TRBJ1-4	CASSPTGGGEKLFF	TGTGCCAGCAGCCCCACGGGGGGCGGTGAAAAACTGTTTTTT